This T cell receptor beta chain was documented in a study of cytomegalovirus exposure and HLA in healthy donors. Whole-study context: Genotyping of about 400 donors showed that over 80% belonged to the Caucasian-associated ancestry cluster.

Researchers ran the PCR with 60 Vbeta and 13 Jbeta primers. This table comes from immunoSEQ multiplex PCR, and its TCRdb copy is limited to in-frame clones, with some not included. The table shows 70,000 to 90,000 clones, with 75% to 85% occurring only once. Note on this clone: The antigen is unknown.

Notes on the study in general: The study flagged 150 to 200 TCR beta chains as cytomegalovirus-associated.

CDR3 length: 17 amino acids. This sequence joins TRBV21-1 and TRBJ1-1; the table assigns TRBD1, which was not confirmed against the DNA. TRBV21-1 is an annotated pseudogene. The sequenced material came from PBMCs. The TCR sequence derives from a man aged 65-85 years in good health and CMV-seropositive. In DNA form, the CDR3 reads TGTGCCAGCAGCGTCGGGCAGGGTTTACTTCTGAACACTGAAGCTTTCTTT. Translating it yields CASSVGQGLLLNTEAFF.